A selection of T cell receptor beta chains follows, all from one sample in a study of T cells in Graves' hyperthyroidism and ophthalmopathy. Using its own MiXCR run on the multiplex PCR reads, TCRdb lists one record per CDR3 protein. The repertoire holds approximately 640,000 distinct CDR3 sequences, with 15% to 20% as singletons. Source material: blood. The receptor source for this set is a man between 45 and 60 years old with Graves' hyperthyroidism. Each CDR3 is given with its conserved first and last residue. D genes are given only for firm matches. Where a row states a size, it is once, few, many or the class of an expanded clone; other rows omit it.

abundance	v_gene	d_gene	j_gene	CDR3nt	CDR3aa
few	TRBV10-2	.	TRBJ2-1	TGCGCCGGCCGCTATCCTGGGGCGGGAAACAATGAGCAGTTCTTC	CAGRYPGAGNNEQFF
.	TRBV29-1	.	TRBJ2-5	TGCAGCGTTGAAGATCCGTTGGTAGCGGTCCAAGAGACCCAGTACTTC	CSVEDPLVAVQETQYF
many	TRBV7-9	.	TRBJ2-7	TGTGCCAGCAGCCCAGGATTAGACTCGGGGAACTACGAGCAGTACTTC	CASSPGLDSGNYEQYF
many	TRBV11-3	.	TRBJ2-3	TGTGCCAGCAGCTTAGGGAGGGGAACGGCGGATACGCAGTATTTT	CASSLGRGTADTQYF
many	TRBV5-1	TRBD1	TRBJ2-1	TGCGCCAGCAGCTGGGGACAGGGTCGACCTGCATACAATGAGCAGTTCTTC	CASSWGQGRPAYNEQFF
.	TRBV4-3	TRBD1	TRBJ2-1	TGCGCCAGCAGTCTTCAGGGGGCGGTGGACAATGAGCAGTTCTTC	CASSLQGAVDNEQFF
many	TRBV2	.	TRBJ1-2	TGTGCCAGCAGTGAGGAAGGGACAATAAAGAACTATGGCTACACCTTC	CASSEEGTIKNYGYTF
few	TRBV18	TRBD2	TRBJ2-3	TGTGCCAGCTCACCGGCTAGCGGGAGGTGGAACACTCGGACAGATACGCAGTATTTT	CASSPASGRWNTRTDTQYF
many	TRBV9	TRBD2	TRBJ2-2	TGTGCCAGCAGCGATGGACTAGCGGGAGTCGATAGGGGGGAGCTGTTTTTT	CASSDGLAGVDRGELFF
few	TRBV24-1	.	TRBJ1-1	TGTGCCACCAGTGATTTCGGGGTCGAAGCTTTCTTT	CATSDFGVEAFF
.	TRBV11-3	.	TRBJ2-2	TGTGCCAGCAGCTCGCGAGGGCGGGACGGATCCTATCACGGGGAGCTGTTTTTT	CASSSRGRDGSYHGELFF
many	TRBV7-2	.	TRBJ1-6	TGTGCCAGCAGCCCGACTTACGAGGGAACTTCACCCCTCCACTTT	CASSPTYEGTSPLHF
.	TRBV4-3	.	TRBJ1-5	TGCGCCAGCAGCCAAGAACCGACCTCCGGGGGGGGCAATCAGCCCCAGCATTTT	CASSQEPTSGGGNQPQHF
many	TRBV27	.	TRBJ2-7	TGTGCCAGCAGTACCGACAGAGTAGCCTACGAGCAGTACTTC	CASSTDRVAYEQYF
many	TRBV14	.	TRBJ2-1	TGTGCCAGCAGCCAATTCACCCCGGAGCAGTTCTTC	CASSQFTPEQFF
.	TRBV7-8	.	TRBJ1-5	TGTGCCAGCAGCTCTAATGGAGAGTATAGCAATCAGCCCCAGCATTTT	CASSSNGEYSNQPQHF
.	TRBV7-9	.	TRBJ1-2	TGTGCCAGCAGCACCCCTGGTACAACTGGCTACACCTTC	CASSTPGTTGYTF
few	TRBV11-1	.	TRBJ2-7	TGTGCCAGCAGCCGGACTCTGAGGGAGCAGTACTTC	CASSRTLREQYF
few	TRBV5-1	.	TRBJ2-3	TGCGCCAGCAAGTTAAGGTTCTCCTCTAGCACAGATACGCAGTATTTT	CASKLRFSSSTDTQYF
many	TRBV28	TRBD1	TRBJ1-1	TGTGCCAGCAGAGCTTACAGGGGGATTGAAGCTTTCTTT	CASRAYRGIEAFF
many	TRBV7-2	.	TRBJ1-1	TGTGCCAGCAGCTGGCGGACGAACACTGAAGCTTTCTTT	CASSWRTNTEAFF
many	TRBV9	TRBD2	TRBJ2-7	TGTGCCAGCAGCGTCACCGGGACTAGCGGGGCATACGAGCAGTACTTC	CASSVTGTSGAYEQYF
few	TRBV5-1	TRBD2	TRBJ2-7	TGCGCCAGCAGCTTACTAGCGACCGACTCCGAGCAGTACTTC	CASSLLATDSEQYF
.	TRBV3-1	TRBD1	TRBJ1-1	TGTGCCAGCAGCCCTCCGACAGGGAGGATATCCACTGAAGCTTTCTTT	CASSPPTGRISTEAFF
many	TRBV7-9	.	TRBJ1-1	TGTGCCAGCAGCTGGTACAAGAACACTGAAGCTTTCTTT	CASSWYKNTEAFF
many	TRBV3-1	TRBD1	TRBJ1-2	TGTGCCAGCAGCCACGGGACAGTCTATGGCTACACCTTC	CASSHGTVYGYTF
many	TRBV19	TRBD1	TRBJ1-2	TGTGCCAGTACATGGACAGGGTTTAACTATGGCTACACCTTC	CASTWTGFNYGYTF
many	TRBV7-3	.	TRBJ1-1	TGTGCCAGCAGCCCGCAACCGAACACTGAAGCTTTCTTT	CASSPQPNTEAFF
.	TRBV19	.	TRBJ2-5	TGTGCCAGTAGTATGTCTAGAAGGCAAGAGACCCAGTACTTC	CASSMSRRQETQYF
many	TRBV11-2	TRBD2	TRBJ2-1	TGTGCCAGCAGCTGGACCCTAGCGGGAATCTACAATGAGCAGTTCTTC	CASSWTLAGIYNEQFF
.	TRBV4-1	.	TRBJ2-2	TGCGCCAGCAGCCAAGGCCGGGGGAACACCGGGGAGCTGTTTTTT	CASSQGRGNTGELFF
.	TRBV18	.	TRBJ2-6	TGTGCCAGCTCACCGGGACAAGCCTCTGGGGCCAACGTCCTGACTTTC	CASSPGQASGANVLTF
many	TRBV28	.	TRBJ1-1	TGTGCCAGCAGTTTCCTGGGTTTGAACACTGAAGCTTTCTTT	CASSFLGLNTEAFF
.	TRBV6-1	.	TRBJ2-7	TGTGCCAGCAGTTCCAACAGGGCAAGAGGATACGAGCAGTACTTC	CASSSNRARGYEQYF
many	TRBV29-1	.	TRBJ2-1	TGCAGCGCTGACCGGAGCTCCTACAATGAGCAGTTCTTC	CSADRSSYNEQFF
many	TRBV2	TRBD1	TRBJ1-1	TGTGCCAGCAGTGTGCAGGGGGCAAACACTGAAGCTTTCTTT	CASSVQGANTEAFF
many	TRBV16	.	TRBJ1-5	TGTGCCAGCAGCCAATCCGGGAATCAGCCCCAGCATTTT	CASSQSGNQPQHF
.	TRBV12-3/TRBV12-4	TRBD1	TRBJ2-1	TGTGCCAGCAGTTCTATCTCGGGGACAGCCAATGAGCAGTTCTTC	CASSSISGTANEQFF
many	TRBV30	.	TRBJ2-7	TGTGCCTGGAATCTTAGGGGGGGCGACGACGAGCAGTACTTC	CAWNLRGGDDEQYF
.	TRBV6-1	TRBD2	TRBJ2-1	TGTGCCAGCAGTGATAGCGGGAGGGCCTTCAATGAGCAGTTCTTC	CASSDSGRAFNEQFF
many	TRBV6-1	.	TRBJ2-5	TGTGCCAGCAGTGTTCGCCCTAGCGACCAAGAGACCCAGTACTTC	CASSVRPSDQETQYF
many	TRBV27	.	TRBJ2-1	TGTGCCAGCAGTTTGGGGGCTAGTCCGGGGAGTGAGCAGTTCTTC	CASSLGASPGSEQFF
few	TRBV6-5	.	TRBJ2-2	TGTGCCAGCAGTTACGGTCCGGGGACCGGGGAGCTGTTTTTT	CASSYGPGTGELFF
few	TRBV13	.	TRBJ1-5	TGTGCCAGCAGCTTAGCAGGGAAGCCCCAGCATTTT	CASSLAGKPQHF
many	TRBV5-1	.	TRBJ2-3	TGCGCCAGCAGCCCGATGTTGGGCGATACGCAGTATTTT	CASSPMLGDTQYF
few	TRBV5-6	TRBD1	TRBJ2-1	TGTGCCAGCAGCATCTCACATACAGGGGTCAGGTACAATGAGCAGTTCTTC	CASSISHTGVRYNEQFF
many	TRBV24-1	.	TRBJ2-5	TGTGCCACCAGCGGAACCGCTAGGGACCAAGAGACCCAGTACTTC	CATSGTARDQETQYF
many	TRBV7-8	.	TRBJ1-4	TGTGCCAGCAGCTTAAGACGTAGGAGTCCCAATCACGAGGCAACTAATGAAAAACTGTTTTTT	CASSLRRRSPNHEATNEKLFF
.	TRBV11-2	.	TRBJ2-1	TGTGCCAGCAGCTTAGACCCCCGGACGTCGGTGGATGAGCAGTTCTTC	CASSLDPRTSVDEQFF
many	TRBV11-2	TRBD2	TRBJ2-1	TGTGCGGTGGCTAGCGGGGCATACAATGAGCAGTTCTTC	CAVASGAYNEQFF
many	TRBV28	.	TRBJ2-1	TGTGCCAGCAGTTTGCGACTGCTCGGGAGCTCCTACAATGAGCAGTTCTTC	CASSLRLLGSSYNEQFF
few	TRBV20-1	.	TRBJ2-3	TGCAGTGCTAGGCCGACAGAAGGAGGCACAGGTACGCAGTATTTT	CSARPTEGGTGTQYF
.	TRBV11-2	.	TRBJ2-3	TGTGCCAGCAGCCCCGACCATCGGGAGAATCCTCCAGATACGGAGTATTTT	CASSPDHRENPPDTEYF
many	TRBV12-3/TRBV12-4	TRBD2	TRBJ2-7	TGTGCCAGCAAACCGGGACTAGTGGGCGAGCAGTACTTC	CASKPGLVGEQYF